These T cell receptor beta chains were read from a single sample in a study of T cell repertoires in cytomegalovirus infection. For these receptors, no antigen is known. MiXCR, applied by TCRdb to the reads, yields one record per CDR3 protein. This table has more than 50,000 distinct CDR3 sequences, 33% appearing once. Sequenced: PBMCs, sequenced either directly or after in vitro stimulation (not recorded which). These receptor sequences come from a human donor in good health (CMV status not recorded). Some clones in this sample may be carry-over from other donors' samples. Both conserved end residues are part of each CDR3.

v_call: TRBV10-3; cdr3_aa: CAIRKGQEGGGGQYF
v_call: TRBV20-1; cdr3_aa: CSASGGGGTAYEQYF
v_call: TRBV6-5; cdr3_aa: CASSYSLNTEAFF
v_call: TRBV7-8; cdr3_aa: CASSARDRVYNEQFF
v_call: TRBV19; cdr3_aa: CASAQEGRTQYF
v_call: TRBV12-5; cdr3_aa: CASGLSGTDTQYF
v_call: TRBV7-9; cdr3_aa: CASSGAGATDTQYF
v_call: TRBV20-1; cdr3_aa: CSATSGTGEDTIYF
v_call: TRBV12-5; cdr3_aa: CASGLVTRRAGGDTQYF
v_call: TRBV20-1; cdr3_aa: CSARVEERGEKLFF
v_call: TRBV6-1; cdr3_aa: CASSAGQGWTASNQPQHF
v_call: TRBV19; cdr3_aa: CASSRGVQGPGEQYF
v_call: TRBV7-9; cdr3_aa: CASSLAAGWADTQYF
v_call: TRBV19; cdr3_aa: CASSAHGTSGSVYNEQFF
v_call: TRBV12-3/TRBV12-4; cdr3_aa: CASSFGDEQFF
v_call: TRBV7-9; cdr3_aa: CASSSYGTTTDTQYF
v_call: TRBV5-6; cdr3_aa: CASARRAGGLITDTQYF
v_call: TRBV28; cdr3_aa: CASSSLGQRVYNEQFF
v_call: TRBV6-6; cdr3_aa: CASSFLQADTENTEAFF
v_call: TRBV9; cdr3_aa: CASSKTSVPYEQYF
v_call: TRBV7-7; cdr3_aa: CASSARLAGGLGTQYF
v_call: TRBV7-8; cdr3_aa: CASSPRTGVNTGELFF
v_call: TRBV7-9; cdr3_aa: CASSLFSRILSGNTIYF
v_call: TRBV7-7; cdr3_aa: CASSAVGTGTETQYF
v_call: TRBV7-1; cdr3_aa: CASTRQGRTGELFF
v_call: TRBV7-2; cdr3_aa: CASSPGQGRLPLHF
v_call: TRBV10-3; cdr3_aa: CAISEVPGNQPQHF
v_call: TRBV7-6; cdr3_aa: CASSGRLDGLYGYTF
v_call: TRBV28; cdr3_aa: CASSLSTEGVYGYTF